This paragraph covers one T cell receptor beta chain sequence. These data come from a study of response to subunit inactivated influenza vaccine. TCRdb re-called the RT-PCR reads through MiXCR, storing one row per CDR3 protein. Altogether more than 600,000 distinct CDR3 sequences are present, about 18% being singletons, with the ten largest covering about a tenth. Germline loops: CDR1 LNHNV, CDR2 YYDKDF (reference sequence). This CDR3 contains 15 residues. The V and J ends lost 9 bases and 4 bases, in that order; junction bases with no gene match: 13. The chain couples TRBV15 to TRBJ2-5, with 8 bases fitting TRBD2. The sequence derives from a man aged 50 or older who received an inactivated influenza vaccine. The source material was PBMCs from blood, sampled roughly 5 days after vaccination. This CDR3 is CATVRGAGAVETQYF. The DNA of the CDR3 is TGTGCCACAGTAAGGGGAGCGGGAGCAGTAGAGACCCAGTACTTC.